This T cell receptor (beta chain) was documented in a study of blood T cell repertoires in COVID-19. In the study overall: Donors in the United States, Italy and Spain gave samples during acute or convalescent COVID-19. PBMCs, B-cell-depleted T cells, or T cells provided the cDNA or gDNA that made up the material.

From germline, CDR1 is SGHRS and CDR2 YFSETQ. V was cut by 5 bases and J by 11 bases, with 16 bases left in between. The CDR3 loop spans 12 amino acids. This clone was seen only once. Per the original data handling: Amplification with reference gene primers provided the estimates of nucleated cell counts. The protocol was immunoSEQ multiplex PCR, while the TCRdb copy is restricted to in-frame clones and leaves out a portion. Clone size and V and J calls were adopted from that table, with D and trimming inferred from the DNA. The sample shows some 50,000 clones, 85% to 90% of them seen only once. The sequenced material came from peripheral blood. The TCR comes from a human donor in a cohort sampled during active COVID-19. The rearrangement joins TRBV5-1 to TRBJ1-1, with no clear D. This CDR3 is CASRLKDGRAFF. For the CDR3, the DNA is TGCGCCAGCAGGCTGAAGGATGGGAGGGCTTTCTTT.